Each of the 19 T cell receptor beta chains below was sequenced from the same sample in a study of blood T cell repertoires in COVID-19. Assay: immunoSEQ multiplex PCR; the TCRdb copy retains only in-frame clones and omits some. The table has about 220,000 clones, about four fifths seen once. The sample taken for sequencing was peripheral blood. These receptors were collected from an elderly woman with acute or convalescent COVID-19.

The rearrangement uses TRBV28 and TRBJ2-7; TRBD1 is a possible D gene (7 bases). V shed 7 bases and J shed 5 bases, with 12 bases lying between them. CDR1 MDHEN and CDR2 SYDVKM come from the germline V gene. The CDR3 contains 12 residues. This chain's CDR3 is CASTARGDEQYF. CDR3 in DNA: TGTGCCAGCACCGCCAGGGGGGACGAGCAGTACTTC.

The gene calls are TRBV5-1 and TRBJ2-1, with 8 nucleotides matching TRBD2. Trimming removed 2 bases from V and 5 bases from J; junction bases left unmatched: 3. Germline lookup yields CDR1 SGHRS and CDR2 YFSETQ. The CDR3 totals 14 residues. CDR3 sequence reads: CASSFGTRNNEQFF. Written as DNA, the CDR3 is TGCGCCAGCAGCTTTGGGACTAGGAACAATGAGCAGTTCTTC.

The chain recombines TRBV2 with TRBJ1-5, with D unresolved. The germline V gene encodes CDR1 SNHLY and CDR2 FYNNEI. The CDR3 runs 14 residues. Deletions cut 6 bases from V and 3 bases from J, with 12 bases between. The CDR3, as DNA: TGTGCCAGCAGGGCTGAGGTGACCAATCAGCCCCAGCATTTT. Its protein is CASRAEVTNQPQHF.

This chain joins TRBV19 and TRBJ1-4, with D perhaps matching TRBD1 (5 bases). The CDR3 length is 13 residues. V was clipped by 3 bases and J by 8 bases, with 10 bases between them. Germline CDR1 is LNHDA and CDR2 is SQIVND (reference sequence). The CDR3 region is CASSMDKLEKLFF. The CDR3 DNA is TGTGCCAGTAGTATGGACAAGTTAGAAAAACTGTTTTTT.

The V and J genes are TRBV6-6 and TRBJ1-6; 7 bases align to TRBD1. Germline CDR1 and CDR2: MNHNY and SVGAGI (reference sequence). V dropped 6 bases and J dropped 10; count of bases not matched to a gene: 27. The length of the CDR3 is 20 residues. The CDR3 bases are TGTGCCAGCAGCCAAGAGTTTCAGACAGGGAAGAAGAGCACCCTCTCACCCCTCCACTTT. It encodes CASSQEFQTGKKSTLSPLHF.

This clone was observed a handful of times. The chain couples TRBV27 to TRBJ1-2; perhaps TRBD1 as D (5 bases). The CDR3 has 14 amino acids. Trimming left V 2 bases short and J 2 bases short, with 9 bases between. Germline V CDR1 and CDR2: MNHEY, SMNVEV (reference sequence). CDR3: CASSLNRLNYGYTF. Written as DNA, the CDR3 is TGTGCCAGCAGTTTAAACAGGCTAAACTATGGCTACACCTTC.

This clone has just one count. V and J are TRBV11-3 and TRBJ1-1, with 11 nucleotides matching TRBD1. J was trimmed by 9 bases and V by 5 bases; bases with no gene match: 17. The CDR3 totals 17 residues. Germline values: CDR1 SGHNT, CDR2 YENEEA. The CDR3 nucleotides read TGTGCCAGCAGCGATCTAATCCCCCCGGACAGGGGGCATAAAGCTTTCTTT. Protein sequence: CASSDLIPPDRGHKAFF.

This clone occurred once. CDR3 amino acids: CASSDAGGRETQYF. The CDR3 DNA follows: TGTGCCAGCAGTGACGCAGGGGGCAGAGAGACCCAGTACTTC. The chain recombines TRBV2 with TRBJ2-5; TRBD1 aligns across 8 bases. This CDR3 is 14 amino acids long. Germline V lookup: CDR1 SNHLY, CDR2 FYNNEI. V shed 3 bases and J 4 bases; nucleotides not matched to a gene: 4.

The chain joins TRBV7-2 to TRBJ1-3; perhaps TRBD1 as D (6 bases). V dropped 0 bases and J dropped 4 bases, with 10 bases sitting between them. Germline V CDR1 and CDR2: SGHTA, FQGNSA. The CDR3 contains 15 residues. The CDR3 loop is CASSLALQGGNTIYF. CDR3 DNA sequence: TGTGCCAGCAGCTTAGCCCTACAGGGAGGAAACACCATATATTTT.

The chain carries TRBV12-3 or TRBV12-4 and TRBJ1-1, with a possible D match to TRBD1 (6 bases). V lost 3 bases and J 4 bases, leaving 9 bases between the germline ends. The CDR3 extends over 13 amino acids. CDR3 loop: CASSFQGPTEAFF. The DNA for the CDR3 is TGTGCCAGCAGTTTCCAGGGGCCCACTGAAGCTTTCTTT.

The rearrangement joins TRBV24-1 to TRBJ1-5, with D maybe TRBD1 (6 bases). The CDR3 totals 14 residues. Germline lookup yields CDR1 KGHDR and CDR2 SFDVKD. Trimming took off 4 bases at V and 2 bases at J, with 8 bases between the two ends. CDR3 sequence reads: CATSEQGRNQPQHF. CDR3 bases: TGTGCCACCAGTGAACAGGGTCGCAATCAGCCCCAGCATTTT.

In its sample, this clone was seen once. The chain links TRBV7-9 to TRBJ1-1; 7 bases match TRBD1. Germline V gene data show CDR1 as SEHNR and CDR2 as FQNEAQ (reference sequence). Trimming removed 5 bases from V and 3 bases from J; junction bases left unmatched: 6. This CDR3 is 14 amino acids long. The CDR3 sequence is CASSAGQEYTEAFF. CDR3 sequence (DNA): TGTGCCAGCAGCGCTGGACAGGAATACACTGAAGCTTTCTTT.

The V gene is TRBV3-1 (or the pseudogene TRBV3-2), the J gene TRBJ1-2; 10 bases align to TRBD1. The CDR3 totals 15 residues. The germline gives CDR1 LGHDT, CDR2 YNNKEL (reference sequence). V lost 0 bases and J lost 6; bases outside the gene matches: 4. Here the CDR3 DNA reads TGTGCCAGCAGCCAAGAATGGGGACAGGGGAATGGCTACACCTTC. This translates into CASSQEWGQGNGYTF.

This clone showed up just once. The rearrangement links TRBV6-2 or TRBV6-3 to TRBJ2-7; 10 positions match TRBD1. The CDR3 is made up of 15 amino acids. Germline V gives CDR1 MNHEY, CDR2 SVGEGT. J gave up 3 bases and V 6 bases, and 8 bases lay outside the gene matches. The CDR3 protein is CASSPPGQGIYEQYF. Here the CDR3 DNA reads TGTGCCAGCAGCCCCCCGGGACAGGGGATCTACGAGCAGTACTTC.

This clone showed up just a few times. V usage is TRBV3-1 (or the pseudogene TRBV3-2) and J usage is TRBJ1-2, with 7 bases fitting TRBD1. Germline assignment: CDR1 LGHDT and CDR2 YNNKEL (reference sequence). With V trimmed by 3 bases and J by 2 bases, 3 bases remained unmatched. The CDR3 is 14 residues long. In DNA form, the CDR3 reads TGTGCCAGCAGCCATGGGGGACAGAACTATGGCTACACCTTC. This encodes CASSHGGQNYGYTF.

As DNA, the CDR3 is TGTGCCATCGTTAAGGGACTAGCGGGGGAGGATACGCAGTATTTT. This gives the protein CAIVKGLAGEDTQYF. The V and J genes are TRBV10-3 and TRBJ2-3, with 14 positions matching TRBD2. Germline CDR1 reads ENHRY; CDR2 reads SYGVKD. Trimming cost V 8 bases and J 6 bases; bases outside gene matches: 7. The CDR3 runs 15 residues.

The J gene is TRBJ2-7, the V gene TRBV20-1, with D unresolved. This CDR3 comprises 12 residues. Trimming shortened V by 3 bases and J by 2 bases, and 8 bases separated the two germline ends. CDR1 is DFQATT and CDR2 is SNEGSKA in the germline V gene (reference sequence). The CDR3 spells CSASNGAYEQYF. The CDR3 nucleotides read TGCAGTGCTAGTAACGGAGCCTACGAGCAGTACTTC.

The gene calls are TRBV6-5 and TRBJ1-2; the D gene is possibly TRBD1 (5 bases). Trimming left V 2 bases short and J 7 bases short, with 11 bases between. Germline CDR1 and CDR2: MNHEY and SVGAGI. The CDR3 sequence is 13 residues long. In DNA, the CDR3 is TGTGCCAGCAGTTACGCAGGGATAGGTGGCTACACCTTC. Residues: CASSYAGIGGYTF.

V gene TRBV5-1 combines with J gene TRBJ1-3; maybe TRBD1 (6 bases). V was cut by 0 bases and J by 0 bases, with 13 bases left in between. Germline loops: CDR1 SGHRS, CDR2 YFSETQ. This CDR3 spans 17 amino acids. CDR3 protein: CASSLGPGQNSGNTIYF. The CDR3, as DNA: TGCGCCAGCAGCTTGGGACCGGGACAAAACTCTGGAAACACCATATATTTT.